Presented here are 27 T cell receptor beta chains from one specimen sequenced in a study of human T cells and chemical hapten exposure. A single record per CDR3 protein comes from TCRdb applying MiXCR to the RACE reads. The table includes more than 85,000 distinct CDR3 sequences, around 10% detected once. Described time point: patch test 2, 6 weeks after DPC sensitization. This sample's treatment: therapeutic diphenylcyclopropenone sensitization with weekly scalp DPC. The material sequenced was whole blood, taken in connection with sensitization to the hapten diphenylcyclopropenone (DPC). The receptors here all came from a man aged 35 to 55 with alopecia areata. Some clones in this sample may be carry-over from other donors' samples.

This clonotype was counted between two and nine times. V and J are TRBV28 and TRBJ2-1; D not certain. V was trimmed by 3 bases and J by 5 bases, leaving 8 bases between them. This CDR3 contains 13 residues. Germline-derived CDR1 and CDR2 are MDHEN and SYDVKM. In nucleotides, the CDR3 is TGTGCCAGCAGTTTGGCGGATAACAATGAGCAGTTCTTC. It translates to CASSLADNNEQFF.

The chain combines TRBV4-1 with TRBJ2-3; D may be TRBD1 (6 bases). The V gene's germline CDR1 is MGHRA and CDR2 YSYEKL. CDR3 length equals 17 residues. The V end was cut by 0 bases, the J end by 5 bases, with 18 bases between. This CDR3 reads CASSQETSRGQIDTQYF. The DNA of the CDR3 is TGCGCCAGCAGCCAAGAAACTTCCAGGGGCCAGATAGATACGCAGTATTTT.

This clonotype was seen more than once but under ten times. This sequence joins TRBV5-6 and TRBJ2-3, with a possible D match to TRBD2 (5 bases). The ends were cut back, 2 bases at V and 5 bases at J, with 18 bases in the middle. CDR1 is SGHDT and CDR2 is YYEEEE in the germline V gene. There are 16 residues in the CDR3. The CDR3 here is CASSFLAGPELDTQYF. The CDR3 region has the DNA TGTGCCAGCAGCTTCCTAGCCGGACCGGAGTTAGATACGCAGTATTTT.

V gene TRBV19 combines with J gene TRBJ2-1; D is possibly TRBD2 (7 bases). This CDR3 has 14 amino acids. Germline V gene sequence: CDR1 LNHDA, CDR2 SQIVND (reference sequence). Trimming took off 3 bases at V and 7 bases at J, with 13 bases between the two ends. CDR3 coding DNA: TGTGCCAGTAGTATTGGGGGGGGCGTAAATGAGCAGTTCTTC. This codes for CASSIGGGVNEQFF.

As to this clonotype: One base away lies a much larger clone, so this may be a sequencing read error. The chain has TRBV25-1 and TRBJ1-1; D is unresolved. Germline CDR1 is MGHDK and CDR2 is SYGVNS. This CDR3 is 15 amino acids long. Here the CDR3 DNA reads TGTGTCAGCAGTGCTTGGACGGAGGTAAACACTGAAGCTTTCTTT. It encodes CVSSAWTEVNTEAFF. The full variable domain, completed using reference TRBV25-1 and TRBJ1-1, is EADIYQTPRYLVIGTGKKITLECSQTMGHDKMYWYQQDPGMELHLIHYSYGVNSTEKGDLSSESTVSRIRTEHFPLTLESARPSHTSQYLCVSSAWTEVNTEAFFGQGTRLTVV.

The rearrangement joins TRBV12-3 or TRBV12-4 to TRBJ2-3, with TRBD2 matching over 11 bases. The V and J ends lost 2 bases and 4 bases, in that order; junction bases with no gene match: 5. CDR3 length: 16 amino acids. This CDR3 is CASSLQLAGDADTQYF. DNA for the CDR3: TGTGCCAGCAGTTTACAACTAGCGGGAGACGCAGATACGCAGTATTTT.

At least ten counts were recorded for this clonotype. This chain joins TRBV10-2 and TRBJ1-6, with 7 positions matching TRBD1. CDR3 length equals 13 residues. The V segment lost 7 bases and the J segment 7 bases; nucleotides outside the gene matches: 4. Per the germline V gene, CDR1 is WSHSY and CDR2 is SAAADI. For the CDR3, the DNA is TGCGCCAGCAAACAGGGGTTAAATTCACCCCTCCACTTT. It encodes CASKQGLNSPLHF.

In this sample, this clonotype turned up many times. This rearrangement joins TRBV6-2 or TRBV6-3 to TRBJ1-5; D is unclear. This CDR3 is built from 10 residues. Germline lookup yields CDR1 MNHEY and CDR2 SVGEGT. The V end was cut by 7 bases, the J end by 3 bases, with 1 base between. CDR3 in DNA: TGTGCCAGCAACAATCAGCCCCAGCATTTT. This codes for CASNNQPQHF.

The chain employs TRBV5-1 and TRBJ2-1, with TRBD2 identical over 11 bases. With V trimmed by 7 bases and J by 7 bases, 13 bases remained unmatched. The CDR3 runs to 16 residues. Germline V gene data show CDR1 as SGHRS and CDR2 as YFSETQ. In DNA, the CDR3 is TGCGCCAGCGCCCCTCCACTAGCGGGAGTTATGAATGAGCAGTTCTTC. Its protein product is CASAPPLAGVMNEQFF.

V is TRBV10-3 and J is TRBJ1-2; D not resolved. The germline gives CDR1 ENHRY, CDR2 SYGVKD. Trimming took 2 bases from V and 5 from J, leaving 18 bases between them. This CDR3 spans 16 amino acids. In nucleotides, the CDR3 is TGTGCCATCAGTGAGATTGACCTCCTAATCTATTATGGCTACACCTTC. Residues: CAISEIDLLIYYGYTF.

The chain recombines TRBV10-3 with TRBJ2-7, with 7 bases lining up with TRBD2. From germline, CDR1 is ENHRY and CDR2 SYGVKD. This CDR3 is 13 amino acids long. The CDR3 region is CAISEWPGLLYSV. CDR3 bases: TGTGCCATCAGTGAGTGGCCGGGACTACTCTACTCCGTG.

The CDR3 nucleotides read TGTGCCAGCTCGCATCCGGGACAGGGGCGAACCTACGAGCAGTACTTC. As protein: CASSHPGQGRTYEQYF. The chain combines TRBV18 with TRBJ2-7, with 10 bases lining up with TRBD1. Germline CDR1 reads KGHSH; CDR2 reads LQKENI. The ends lost 6 bases at V and 2 bases at J; junction bases unmatched: 10. This CDR3 has 16 residues.

This clonotype was detected only a few times. This chain uses TRBV24-1 with TRBJ2-3; 7 positions match TRBD1. The CDR3 spans 13 residues. V lost 10 bases, J lost 3 bases, and 6 bases stayed unmatched. CDR1 KGHDR and CDR2 SFDVKD come from the germline V gene. CDR3 in amino acids: CATRQGMTDTQYF. CDR3 nucleotide sequence: TGTGCCACTCGACAGGGCATGACAGATACGCAGTATTTT.

The genes are TRBV24-1 and TRBJ2-7; 7 bases align to TRBD1. The CDR3 runs to 14 residues. Trimming took 6 bases from V and 2 from J; bases not matched to a gene: 6. Germline loops: CDR1 KGHDR, CDR2 SFDVKD. The chain's CDR3 is CATSSGTEAYEQYF. In nucleotides, the CDR3 is TGTGCCACCAGTTCCGGGACAGAGGCCTACGAGCAGTACTTC.

This clonotype is judged medium-sized. The chain links TRBV7-2 to TRBJ2-7; D might be TRBD1 (6 bases). The V and J ends lost 1 base and 4 bases respectively, with 11 bases between them. Germline V CDR1 and CDR2: SGHTA, FQGNSA. The CDR3 is 14 residues long. CDR3 nucleotide sequence: TGTGCCAGCAGCTTAGGAGGGGGATTATACGAGCAGTACTTC. Translation gives CASSLGGGLYEQYF. Looking up the rest from reference TRBV7-2 and TRBJ2-7 gives the full variable domain: GAGVSQSPSNKVTEKGKDVELRCDPISGHTALYWYRQSLGQGLEFLIYFQGNSAPDKSGLPSDRFSAERTGGSVSTLTIQRTQQEDSAVYLCASSLGGGLYEQYFGPGTRLTVT.

This clonotype appeared a few times. The V call is TRBV10-2, the J call TRBJ1-1; D not resolved. Trimming removed 2 bases from V and 7 bases from J, with 8 bases in between. Per germline, CDR1 WSHSY and CDR2 SAAADI. The CDR3 spans 12 residues. This CDR3 reads CASSEANHEAFF. The CDR3 coding sequence is TGCGCCAGCAGTGAGGCAAACCATGAAGCTTTCTTT.

This clonotype showed up just a few times. The gene calls are TRBV7-2 and TRBJ2-3; 11 nucleotides match TRBD2. V was clipped by 5 bases and J by 4 bases; unmatched bases: 5. The germline CDR1 and CDR2 sequences are SGHTA and FQGNSA. This CDR3 is built from 15 residues. CDR3 region: CASSPLAGGADTQYF. CDR3 bases: TGTGCCAGCAGCCCCCTAGCGGGAGGAGCAGATACGCAGTATTTT.

This clonotype was picked up many times. In DNA, the CDR3 is TGTGCCAGCAGCTCGGGGACCCGATCCTACGAGCAGTACTTC. This encodes CASSSGTRSYEQYF. V usage is TRBV7-9 and J usage is TRBJ2-7; D is possibly TRBD1 or TRBD2 (5 bases each). Trimming pared 4 bases from V and 1 base from J, leaving 11 bases between. Germline CDR1 is SEHNR and CDR2 is FQNEAQ (reference sequence). The CDR3 spans 14 residues.

The V and J genes are TRBV6-5 and TRBJ1-2; a possible D gene is TRBD1 (6 bases). CDR3 length: 14 amino acids. Trimming took 5 bases from V and 3 from J, leaving 13 bases between them. The germline CDR1 and CDR2 sequences are MNHEY and SVGAGI. The CDR3 spells CASSRDRLYYGYTF. The CDR3, as DNA: TGTGCCAGCAGTCGAGACAGGCTGTACTATGGCTACACCTTC.

In this sample, this clonotype turned up many times. The chain is built from TRBV6-2 or TRBV6-3 and TRBJ1-5; D is unresolved. The CDR3 is 15 amino acids. Trimming shortened V by 2 bases and J by 6 bases, and 14 bases separated the two germline ends. CDR1 is MNHEY and CDR2 is SVGEGT in the germline V gene. CDR3 coding DNA: TGTGCCAGCAGTTACGCCGGAAGAGGTGCTCAGCCCCAGCATTTT. Protein product: CASSYAGRGAQPQHF.

This clonotype appeared a few times. The chain couples TRBV7-9 to TRBJ1-6; D gene uncertain. Per the germline V gene, CDR1 is SEHNR and CDR2 is FQNEAQ (reference sequence). The CDR3 runs 13 residues. V was shortened by 6 bases and J by 7 bases, with 10 bases between the two germline ends. This chain's CDR3 is CASSSTGNSPLHF. DNA of the CDR3: TGTGCCAGCAGTTCGACGGGAAATTCACCCCTCCACTTT.

This clonotype showed up just a few times. The CDR3 spells CASNWGPGNIQYF. The CDR3 coding sequence is TGTGCCAGCAACTGGGGGCCCGGGAACATTCAGTACTTC. This sequence joins TRBV12-3 or TRBV12-4 and TRBJ2-4; maybe TRBD1 (6 bases). The CDR3 extends over 13 amino acids. V was cut by 7 bases and J by 7 bases, with 14 bases left in between.

The J gene is TRBJ1-3, the V gene TRBV7-2; D is unresolved. V lost 5 bases to trimming and J lost 1 base, with 12 bases between them. The CDR3 consists of 15 residues. Germline CDR1 SGHTA, CDR2 FQGNSA. The CDR3 DNA reads TGTGCCAGCAGCCTCTGGACTGAATCTGGAAACACCATATATTTT. It encodes CASSLWTESGNTIYF.

Ten or more counts support this clonotype. The gene calls are TRBV3-1 and TRBJ1-5; 7 bases are shared with TRBD1. Per germline, CDR1 LGHDT and CDR2 YNNKEL (reference sequence). The ends lost 5 bases at V and 4 bases at J; junction bases unmatched: 8. This CDR3 is built from 15 residues. The CDR3, as DNA: TGTGCCAGCAGCAGGGGGCCTGGTAAGAATCAGCCCCAGCATTTT. This encodes CASSRGPGKNQPQHF.

Only a few counts were recorded for this clonotype. The V gene is TRBV28, the J gene TRBJ1-2; a possible D gene is TRBD1 (5 bases). Trimming took 3 bases from V and 3 from J, leaving 11 bases between them. Germline CDR1 MDHEN, CDR2 SYDVKM. The CDR3 spans 14 residues. The CDR3 DNA reads TGTGCCAGCAGTTTGGAGACAGAGTACTATGGCTACACCTTC. It encodes CASSLETEYYGYTF.

This clonotype was counted at least ten times. The gene calls are TRBV24-1 and TRBJ2-2; D may be TRBD1 or TRBD2 (5 bases each). The V gene's germline CDR1 is KGHDR and CDR2 SFDVKD. V was pared by 6 bases and J by 0 bases, with 10 bases between. This CDR3 is built from 15 residues. In DNA, the CDR3 is TGTGCCACCAGTCGGGGCAGCGCGAACACCGGGGAGCTGTTTTTT. This sequence encodes CATSRGSANTGELFF.

The sample holds many counts of this clonotype. The V call is TRBV21-1, the J call TRBJ1-2; the D segment call TRBD1 is taken from the table without a DNA check. TRBV21-1 is a pseudogene locus. The CDR3 length is 16 residues. The CDR3 spells CASREDNWGKGYGYTF. CDR3 nucleotide sequence: TGTGCCAGCAGAGAAGACAACTGGGGGAAAGGGTATGGCTACACCTTC.